This is a list of T cell receptor beta chains from one sample in a study of blood T cells in healthy people across ages. TCRdb re-derived calls from the 5' RACE reads in MiXCR, one entry per CDR3 protein. The profile shows a few hundred thousand distinct CDR3 sequences, roughly a quarter of them singletons. These sequences were also reported in another study, on T cells of mothers and their children.

Source material: blood. These receptors were collected from a boy between 2 and 15 years old in good health. The CDR3 runs from the conserved cysteine through the conserved F or W. The D gene is left open where the match is weak. The size field is filled for only some rows; it gives once, few, many or a size class.

clone size | J gene | D gene | V gene | CDR3 protein | CDR3 DNA
few | TRBJ1-2 | TRBD1 | TRBV29-1 | CSVEEGGPGGYTF | TGCAGCGTTGAAGAAGGGGGCCCCGGCGGCTACACCTTC
NA | TRBJ1-2 | NA | TRBV7-9 | CASRNLYGYTF | TGTGCCAGTAGAAATCTCTATGGCTACACCTTC
NA | TRBJ2-7 | NA | TRBV2 | CASIYSTSSYEQYF | TGTGCCAGCATTTACAGTACCAGCTCCTACGAGCAGTACTTC
NA | TRBJ2-5 | TRBD2 | TRBV5-1 | CASRVSSGIYKQYF | TGCGCCAGTCGCGTGTCTAGCGGGATTTACAAGCAGTACTTC
NA | TRBJ2-7 | NA | TRBV6-2/TRBV6-3 | CASSPDGMMEQYF | TGTGCCAGCAGCCCGGACGGGATGATGGAGCAGTACTTC
NA | TRBJ2-4 | TRBD1 | TRBV4-2 | CASSQDRGTKNIQYF | TGTGCCAGCAGCCAAGACAGGGGGACCAAAAACATTCAGTACTTC
few | TRBJ2-5 | NA | TRBV15 | CATSRDNIEETQYF | TGTGCCACCAGCAGAGATAACATCGAAGAGACCCAGTACTTC
few | TRBJ1-4 | NA | TRBV5-1 | CASSFGLEGEKLFF | TGCGCCAGCAGCTTCGGACTGGAGGGTGAAAAACTGTTTTTT
NA | TRBJ1-1 | NA | TRBV9 | CASSNRAVGTEAFF | TGTGCCAGCAGCAACAGGGCAGTCGGCACTGAAGCTTTCTTT
NA | TRBJ2-1 | TRBD2 | TRBV20-1 | CSAPGLAANEQFF | TGCAGTGCCCCGGGACTAGCGGCTAATGAGCAGTTCTTC
NA | TRBJ2-7 | NA | TRBV4-3 | CASSQGLEGDEQYF | TGCGCCAGCAGCCAAGGGTTAGAGGGGGACGAGCAGTACTTC
NA | TRBJ2-1 | TRBD2 | TRBV20-1 | CSAREGASGSWWHNDQFF | TGCAGTGCTAGAGAGGGGGCTAGCGGGAGTTGGTGGCACAATGACCAGTTCTTC
NA | TRBJ2-7 | TRBD1 | TRBV5-1 | CASSLDPGTAKSYEQYF | TGCGCCAGCAGCTTGGACCCCGGGACAGCCAAATCCTACGAGCAGTACTTC
NA | TRBJ2-7 | TRBD1 | TRBV4-3 | CASSLRGQSSVYEQYF | TGCGCCAGCAGCCTCCGGGGACAGTCATCCGTTTACGAGCAGTACTTC
NA | TRBJ1-4 | TRBD1 | TRBV13 | CASSRSRDRGRELFF | TGTGCCAGCAGCCGGAGCCGGGACAGGGGGCGTGAACTGTTTTTT
NA | TRBJ1-5 | NA | TRBV7-2 | CASSLDLGRGLGNQPQHF | TGTGCCAGCAGCTTAGATCTGGGCAGGGGTTTGGGCAATCAGCCCCAGCATTTT
NA | TRBJ2-1 | TRBD2 | TRBV3-1 | CASSQAGGNEQFF | TGTGCCAGCAGCCAAGCGGGGGGGAATGAGCAGTTCTTC
NA | TRBJ1-1 | NA | TRBV29-1 | CSTHTGVEAFF | TGCAGCACCCACACAGGAGTTGAAGCTTTCTTT
few | TRBJ2-2 | NA | TRBV29-1 | CSASSIGGGTGELVF | TGCAGCGCTTCCTCTATCGGAGGCGGCACCGGGGAGCTGGTTTTT
NA | TRBJ2-7 | NA | TRBV10-3 | CAISELDLYEQYF | TGTGCCATCAGTGAGTTAGACCTCTACGAGCAGTACTTC
few | TRBJ2-7 | NA | TRBV20-1 | CSARDRPITEEQYF | TGCAGTGCTAGAGATCGGCCGATTACGGAGGAGCAGTACTTC
NA | TRBJ1-3 | NA | TRBV27 | CASSPTGLSGNTIYF | TGTGCCAGCAGTCCTACAGGTCTCTCTGGAAACACCATATATTTT
few | TRBJ1-2 | NA | TRBV7-9 | CASSLPPHHGYTF | TGTGCCAGCAGCTTACCCCCGCACCATGGCTACACCTTC
few | TRBJ1-4 | TRBD1 | TRBV18 | CASSRAGTGGGSEKLFF | TGTGCCAGCTCACGCGCCGGGACAGGGGGAGGAAGTGAAAAACTGTTTTTT
few | TRBJ2-5 | NA | TRBV6-5 | CASSYRQGGIGETQYF | TGTGCCAGCAGTTATCGGCAGGGTGGCATCGGAGAGACCCAGTACTTC
few | TRBJ1-2 | NA | TRBV27 | CASRIGGGGYTF | TGTGCCAGCCGCATCGGGGGGGGAGGCTACACCTTC
NA | TRBJ2-2 | NA | TRBV13 | CASSLMRVSNTGELFF | TGTGCCAGCAGCCTGATGCGGGTCTCGAACACCGGGGAGCTGTTTTTT
NA | TRBJ2-7 | NA | TRBV11-3 | CASSLDDLIPYEQYF | TGTGCCAGCAGCTTAGACGACCTAATCCCCTACGAGCAGTACTTC
NA | TRBJ2-7 | NA | TRBV15 | CATSRDLGQFDSYEQYF | TGTGCCACCAGCAGAGATCTTGGCCAATTTGACTCCTACGAGCAGTACTTC
NA | TRBJ2-7 | TRBD2 | TRBV6-1 | CASRFSGYSNEQYF | TGTGCCAGCAGATTTAGCGGGTACTCCAACGAGCAGTACTTC
many | TRBJ2-7 | NA | TRBV12-3/TRBV12-4 | CASSFSGSYEQYF | TGTGCCAGCAGTTTCTCGGGGTCCTACGAGCAGTACTTC
NA | TRBJ2-2 | NA | TRBV7-9 | CASSLLGDGELFF | TGTGCCAGCAGCTTACTAGGGGACGGGGAGCTGTTTTTT
few | TRBJ2-5 | TRBD1 | TRBV6-5 | CASSLANPHAGQAEETQYF | TGTGCCAGCAGTTTAGCAAACCCCCATGCTGGACAGGCCGAAGAGACCCAGTACTTC